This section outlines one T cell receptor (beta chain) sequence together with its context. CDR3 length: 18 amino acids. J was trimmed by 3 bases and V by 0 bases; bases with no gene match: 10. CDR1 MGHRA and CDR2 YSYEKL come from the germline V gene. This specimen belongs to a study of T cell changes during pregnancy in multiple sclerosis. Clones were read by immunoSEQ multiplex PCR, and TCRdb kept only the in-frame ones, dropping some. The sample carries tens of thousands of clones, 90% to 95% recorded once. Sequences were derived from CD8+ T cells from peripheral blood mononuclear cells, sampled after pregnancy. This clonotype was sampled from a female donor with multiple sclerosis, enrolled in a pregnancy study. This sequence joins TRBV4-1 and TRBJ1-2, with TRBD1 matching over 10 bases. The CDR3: CASSQEWGTGDMDYGYTF. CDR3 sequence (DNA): TGCGCCAGCAGCCAAGAATGGGGGACAGGGGACATGGACTATGGCTACACCTTC.